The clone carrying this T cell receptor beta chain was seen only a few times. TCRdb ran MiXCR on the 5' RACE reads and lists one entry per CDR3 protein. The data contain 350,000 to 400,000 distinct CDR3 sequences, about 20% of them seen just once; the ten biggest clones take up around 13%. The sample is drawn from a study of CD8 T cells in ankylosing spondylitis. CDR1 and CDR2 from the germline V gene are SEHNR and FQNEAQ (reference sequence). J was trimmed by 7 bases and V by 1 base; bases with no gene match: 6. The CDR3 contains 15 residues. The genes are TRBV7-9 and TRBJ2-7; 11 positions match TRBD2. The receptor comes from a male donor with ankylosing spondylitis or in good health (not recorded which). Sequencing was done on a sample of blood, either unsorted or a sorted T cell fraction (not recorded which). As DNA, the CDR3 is TGTGCCAGCAGCTTAGTCGCCCTAGCGGGGGGTGAGCAGTACTTC. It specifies CASSLVALAGGEQYF.